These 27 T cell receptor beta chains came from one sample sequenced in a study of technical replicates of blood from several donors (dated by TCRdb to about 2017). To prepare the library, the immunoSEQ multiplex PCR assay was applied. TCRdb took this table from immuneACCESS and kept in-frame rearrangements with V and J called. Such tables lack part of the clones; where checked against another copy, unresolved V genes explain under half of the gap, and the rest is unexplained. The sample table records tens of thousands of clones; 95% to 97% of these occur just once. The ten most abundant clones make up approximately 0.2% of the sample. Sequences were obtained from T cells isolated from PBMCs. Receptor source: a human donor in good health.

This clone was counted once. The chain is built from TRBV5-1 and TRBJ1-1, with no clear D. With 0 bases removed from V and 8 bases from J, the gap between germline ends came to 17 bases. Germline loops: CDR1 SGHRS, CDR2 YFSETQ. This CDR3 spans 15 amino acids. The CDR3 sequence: CASSLVQAGLAEAFF. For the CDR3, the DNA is TGCGCCAGCAGCTTGGTGCAGGCGGGGTTAGCCGAAGCTTTCTTT.

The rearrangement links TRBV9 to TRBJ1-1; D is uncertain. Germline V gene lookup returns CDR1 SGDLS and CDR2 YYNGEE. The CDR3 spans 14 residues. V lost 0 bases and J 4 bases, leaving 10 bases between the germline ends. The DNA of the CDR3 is TGTGCCAGCAGCGTAGGGTCAGTTCTCACTGAAGCTTTCTTT. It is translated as CASSVGSVLTEAFF.

CDR3 amino acids: CSVVETGGDQPQHF. The DNA of the CDR3 is TGCAGCGTTGTTGAGACAGGGGGCGATCAGCCCCAGCATTTT. The genes are TRBV29-1 and TRBJ1-5; 10 bases fit TRBD1. The V and J ends lost 4 bases and 5 bases, in that order; junction bases with no gene match: 5. Looked up from germline, CDR1 is SQVTM and CDR2 is ANQGSEA. This CDR3 has 14 residues.

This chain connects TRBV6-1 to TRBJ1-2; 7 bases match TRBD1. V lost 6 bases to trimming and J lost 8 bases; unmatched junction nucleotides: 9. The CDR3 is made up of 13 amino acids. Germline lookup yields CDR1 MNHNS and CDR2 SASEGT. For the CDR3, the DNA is TGTGCCAGCAGGAGTGACAGGGCGCGGGGCTACACCTTC. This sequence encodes CASRSDRARGYTF.

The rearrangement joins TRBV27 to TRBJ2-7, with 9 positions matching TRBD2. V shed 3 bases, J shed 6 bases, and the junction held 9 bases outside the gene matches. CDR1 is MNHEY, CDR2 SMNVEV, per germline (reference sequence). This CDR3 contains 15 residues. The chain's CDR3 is CASSLDLAGLGEQYF. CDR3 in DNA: TGTGCCAGCAGTTTGGACCTAGCGGGATTGGGCGAGCAGTACTTC.

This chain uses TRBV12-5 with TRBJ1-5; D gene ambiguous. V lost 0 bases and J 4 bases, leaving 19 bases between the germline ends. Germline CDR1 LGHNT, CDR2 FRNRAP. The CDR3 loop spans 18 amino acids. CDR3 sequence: CASGLVLLAGRDNQPQHF. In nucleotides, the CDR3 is TGTGCTAGTGGTTTGGTATTGCTTGCGGGGAGGGATAATCAGCCCCAGCATTTT.

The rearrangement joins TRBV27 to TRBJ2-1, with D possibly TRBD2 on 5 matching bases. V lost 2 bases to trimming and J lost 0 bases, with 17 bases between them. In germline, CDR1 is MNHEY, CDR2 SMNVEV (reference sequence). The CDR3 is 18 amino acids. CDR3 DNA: TGTGCCAGCAGTTTAGAGGGCCCCCAATATAGCTCCTACAATGAGCAGTTCTTC. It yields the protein CASSLEGPQYSSYNEQFF.

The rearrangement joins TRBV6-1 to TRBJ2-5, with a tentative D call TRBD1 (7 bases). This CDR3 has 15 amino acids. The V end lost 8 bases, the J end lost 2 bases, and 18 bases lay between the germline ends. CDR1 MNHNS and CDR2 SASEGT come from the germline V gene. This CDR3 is CASGIGGTVQETQYF. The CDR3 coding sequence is TGTGCCAGCGGGATTGGGGGGACAGTACAAGAGACCCAGTACTTC.

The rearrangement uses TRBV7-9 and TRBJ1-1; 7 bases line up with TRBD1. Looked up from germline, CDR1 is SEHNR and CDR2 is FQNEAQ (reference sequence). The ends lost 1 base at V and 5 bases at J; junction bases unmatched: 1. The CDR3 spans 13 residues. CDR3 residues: CASSLEGATEAFF. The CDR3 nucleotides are TGTGCCAGCAGCTTAGAGGGGGCAACTGAAGCTTTCTTT.

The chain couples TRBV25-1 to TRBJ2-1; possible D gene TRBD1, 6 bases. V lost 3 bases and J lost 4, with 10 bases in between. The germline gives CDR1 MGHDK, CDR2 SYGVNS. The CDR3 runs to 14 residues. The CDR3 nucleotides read TGTGCCAGCAGTGATCTGCAGGGGTACAATGAGCAGTTCTTC. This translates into CASSDLQGYNEQFF.

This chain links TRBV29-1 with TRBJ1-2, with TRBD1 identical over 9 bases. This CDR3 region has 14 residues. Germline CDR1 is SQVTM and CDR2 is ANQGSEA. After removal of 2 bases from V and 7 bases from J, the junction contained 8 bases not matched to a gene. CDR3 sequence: CSVERDREGFGYTF. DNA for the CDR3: TGCAGCGTTGAACGGGACAGGGAGGGTTTTGGCTACACCTTC.

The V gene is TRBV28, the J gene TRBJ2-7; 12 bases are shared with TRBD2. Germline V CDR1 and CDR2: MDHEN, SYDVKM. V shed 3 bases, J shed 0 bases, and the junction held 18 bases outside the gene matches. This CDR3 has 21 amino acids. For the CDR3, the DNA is TGTGCCAGCAGTTTGGGACGGTTTCTAGCGGGAGGGCGAGGGGGCTCCTACGAGCAGTACTTC. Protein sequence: CASSLGRFLAGGRGGSYEQYF.

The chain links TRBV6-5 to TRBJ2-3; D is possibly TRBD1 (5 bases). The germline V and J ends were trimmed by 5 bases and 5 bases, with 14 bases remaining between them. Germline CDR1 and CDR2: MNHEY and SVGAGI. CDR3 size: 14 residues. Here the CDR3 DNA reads TGTGCCAGCAGTCAAATAGGGGCGGTAGATACGCAGTATTTT. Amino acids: CASSQIGAVDTQYF.

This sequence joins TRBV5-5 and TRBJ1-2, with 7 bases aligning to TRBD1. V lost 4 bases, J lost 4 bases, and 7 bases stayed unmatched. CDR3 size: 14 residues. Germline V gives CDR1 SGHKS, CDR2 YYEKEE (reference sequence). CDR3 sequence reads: CASSPVTGSYGYTF. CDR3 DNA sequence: TGTGCCAGCAGCCCTGTGACAGGGTCCTATGGCTACACCTTC.

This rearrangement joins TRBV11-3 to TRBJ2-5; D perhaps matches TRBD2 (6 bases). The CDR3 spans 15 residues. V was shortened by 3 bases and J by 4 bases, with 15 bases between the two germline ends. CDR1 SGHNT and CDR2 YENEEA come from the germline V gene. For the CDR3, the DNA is TGTGCCAGCAGCTTCCCGGGGGTGGGAGGAGAGACCCAGTACTTC. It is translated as CASSFPGVGGETQYF.

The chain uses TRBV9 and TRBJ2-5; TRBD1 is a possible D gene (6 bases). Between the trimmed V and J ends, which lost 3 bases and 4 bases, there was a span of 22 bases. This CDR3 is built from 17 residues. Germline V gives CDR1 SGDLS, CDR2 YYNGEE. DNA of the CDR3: TGTGCCAGCAGCGCCCATGGGGAACGAAAGGGGGTAGAGACCCAGTACTTC. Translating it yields CASSAHGERKGVETQYF.

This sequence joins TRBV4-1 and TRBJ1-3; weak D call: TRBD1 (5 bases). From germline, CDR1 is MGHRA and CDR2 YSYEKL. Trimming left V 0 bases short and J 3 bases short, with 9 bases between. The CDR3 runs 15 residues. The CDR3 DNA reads TGCGCCAGCAGCCAAGATAGGGGTTATGGAAACACCATATATTTT. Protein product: CASSQDRGYGNTIYF.

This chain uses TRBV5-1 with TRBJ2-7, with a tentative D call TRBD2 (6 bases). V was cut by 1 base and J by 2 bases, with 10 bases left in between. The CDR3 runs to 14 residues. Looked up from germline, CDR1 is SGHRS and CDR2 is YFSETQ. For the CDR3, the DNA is TGCGCCAGCAGCTTGCGGGGAGGAACCTACGAGCAGTACTTC. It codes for CASSLRGGTYEQYF.

CDR3 in amino acids: CASSQEVPDEAFF. Here the CDR3 DNA reads TGTGCCAGCAGCCAAGAAGTCCCAGATGAAGCTTTCTTT. The chain couples TRBV4-2 to TRBJ1-1; D call uncertain. Germline-derived CDR1 and CDR2 are LGHNA and YNFKEQ. The CDR3 loop spans 13 amino acids. V lost 0 bases, J lost 7 bases, and 9 bases lay in between.

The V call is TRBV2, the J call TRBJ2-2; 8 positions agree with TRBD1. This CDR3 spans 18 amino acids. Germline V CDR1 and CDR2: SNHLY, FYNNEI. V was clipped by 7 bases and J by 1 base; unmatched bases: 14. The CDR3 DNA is TGTGCCAGCAACCCAAGACAGGGGTGGGATTTGAACACCGGGGAGCTGTTTTTT. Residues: CASNPRQGWDLNTGELFF. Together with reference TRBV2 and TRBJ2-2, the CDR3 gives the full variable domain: EPEVTQTPSHQVTQMGQEVILRCVPISNHLYFYWYRQILGQKVEFLVSFYNNEISEKSEIFDDQFSVERPDGSNFTLKIRSTKLEDSAMYFCASNPRQGWDLNTGELFFGEGSRLTVL.

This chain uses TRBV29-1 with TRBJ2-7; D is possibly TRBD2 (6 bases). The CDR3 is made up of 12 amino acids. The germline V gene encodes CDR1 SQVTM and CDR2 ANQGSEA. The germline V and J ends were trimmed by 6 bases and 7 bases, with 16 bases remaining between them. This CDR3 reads CSVVSGLEEQYF. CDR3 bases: TGCAGCGTAGTATCGGGACTCGAGGAGCAGTACTTC.

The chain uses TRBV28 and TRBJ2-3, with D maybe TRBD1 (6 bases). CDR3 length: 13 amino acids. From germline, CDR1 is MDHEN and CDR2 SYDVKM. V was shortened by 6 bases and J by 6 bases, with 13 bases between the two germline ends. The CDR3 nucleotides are TGTGCCAGCAGCTCGGGACACCTTGATACGCAGTATTTT. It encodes CASSSGHLDTQYF.

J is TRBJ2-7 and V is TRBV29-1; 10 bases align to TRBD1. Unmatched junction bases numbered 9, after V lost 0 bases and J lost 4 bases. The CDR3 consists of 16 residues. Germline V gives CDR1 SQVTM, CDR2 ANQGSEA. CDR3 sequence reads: CSVEESDRGRRYEQYF. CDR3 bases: TGCAGCGTTGAAGAATCCGACAGGGGGCGCCGGTACGAGCAGTACTTC.

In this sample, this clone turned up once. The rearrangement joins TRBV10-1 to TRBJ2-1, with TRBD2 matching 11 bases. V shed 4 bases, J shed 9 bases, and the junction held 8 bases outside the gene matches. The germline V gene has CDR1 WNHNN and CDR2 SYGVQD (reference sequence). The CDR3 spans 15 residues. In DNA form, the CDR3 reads TGCGCCAGCAGTGGTTCTAGCGGGAGGTTTGCTGAGCAGTTCTTC. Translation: CASSGSSGRFAEQFF.

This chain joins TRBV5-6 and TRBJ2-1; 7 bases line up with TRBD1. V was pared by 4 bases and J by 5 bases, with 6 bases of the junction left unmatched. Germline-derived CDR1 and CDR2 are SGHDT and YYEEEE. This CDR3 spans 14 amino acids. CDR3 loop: CASSLGQKHNEQFF. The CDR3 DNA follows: TGTGCCAGCAGCCTGGGACAGAAACACAATGAGCAGTTCTTC.

CDR3 nucleotides: TGCGCCAGCCGGTCCGGGACTAGCGGTCCCCGAGTAAACTACGAGCAGTACTTC. It yields the protein CASRSGTSGPRVNYEQYF. V usage is TRBV5-1 and J usage is TRBJ2-7; 11 bases agree with TRBD2. The CDR3 extends over 18 amino acids. V shed 7 bases and J 3 bases; nucleotides not matched to a gene: 18. Germline CDR1 and CDR2: SGHRS and YFSETQ.

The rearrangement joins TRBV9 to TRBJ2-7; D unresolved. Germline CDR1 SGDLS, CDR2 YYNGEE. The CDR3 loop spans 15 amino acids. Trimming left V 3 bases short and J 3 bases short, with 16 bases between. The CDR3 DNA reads TGTGCCAGCAGCGAAACCTCCGACTTTTACTACGAGCAGTACTTC. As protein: CASSETSDFYYEQYF.